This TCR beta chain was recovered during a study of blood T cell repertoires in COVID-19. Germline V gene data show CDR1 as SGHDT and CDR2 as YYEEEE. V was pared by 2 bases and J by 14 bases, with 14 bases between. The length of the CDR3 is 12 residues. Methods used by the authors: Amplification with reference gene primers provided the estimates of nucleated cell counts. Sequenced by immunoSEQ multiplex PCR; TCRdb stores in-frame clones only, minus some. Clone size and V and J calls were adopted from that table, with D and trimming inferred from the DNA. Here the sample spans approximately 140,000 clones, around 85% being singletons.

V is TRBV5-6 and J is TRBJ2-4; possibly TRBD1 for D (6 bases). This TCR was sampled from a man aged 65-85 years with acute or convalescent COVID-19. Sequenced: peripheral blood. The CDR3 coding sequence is TGTGCCAGCAGCTTCGGTCCGGGACACGAGTACTTC. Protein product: CASSFGPGHEYF.